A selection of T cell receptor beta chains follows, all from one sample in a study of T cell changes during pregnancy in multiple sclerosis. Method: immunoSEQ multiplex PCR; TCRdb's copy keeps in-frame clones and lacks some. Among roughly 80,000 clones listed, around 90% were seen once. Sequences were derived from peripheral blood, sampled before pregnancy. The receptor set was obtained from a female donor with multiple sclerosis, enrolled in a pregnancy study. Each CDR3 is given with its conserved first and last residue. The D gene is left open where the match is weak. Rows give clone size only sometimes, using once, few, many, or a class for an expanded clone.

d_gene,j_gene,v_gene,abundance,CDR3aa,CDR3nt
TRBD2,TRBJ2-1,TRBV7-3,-,CASGAQASGLHEQFF,TGTGCCAGCGGTGCACAGGCTAGCGGGTTGCATGAGCAGTTCTTC
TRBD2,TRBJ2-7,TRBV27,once,CASSFGGSVYEQYF,TGTGCCAGCAGTTTTGGCGGGAGCGTGTACGAGCAGTACTTC
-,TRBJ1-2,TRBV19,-,CASDSNYGYTF,TGTGCCAGCGACAGTAACTATGGCTACACCTTC
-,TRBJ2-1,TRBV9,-,CASSVGAGKANEQFF,TGTGCCAGCAGCGTAGGGGCGGGAAAGGCGAATGAGCAGTTCTTC
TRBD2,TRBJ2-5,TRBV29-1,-,CSVDRGGGGETQYF,TGCAGCGTTGATCGGGGGGGCGGAGGAGAGACCCAGTACTTC
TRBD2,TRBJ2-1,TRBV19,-,CASSIPRLAGVEQFF,TGTGCCAGTAGTATCCCTAGACTAGCGGGAGTTGAGCAGTTCTTC
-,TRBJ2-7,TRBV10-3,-,CAISGGDGSAYEQYF,TGTGCCATCAGTGGGGGGGACGGTTCGGCCTACGAGCAGTACTTC
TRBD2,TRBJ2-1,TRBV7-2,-,CASSENSGRAYNEQFF,TGTGCCAGCAGCGAAAATAGCGGGAGGGCCTACAATGAGCAGTTCTTC
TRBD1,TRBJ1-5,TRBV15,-,CATSRGAGGNQPQHF,TGTGCCACCAGCAGAGGGGCAGGGGGAAATCAGCCCCAGCATTTT
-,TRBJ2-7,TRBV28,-,CASSVSNYEQYF,TGTGCCAGCAGTGTATCAAACTACGAGCAGTACTTC
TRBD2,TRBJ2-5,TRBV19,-,CASSLGTSPETQYF,TGTGCCAGTAGTTTAGGGACTAGCCCAGAGACCCAGTACTTC
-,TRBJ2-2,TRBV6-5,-,CASSLQIHLGELFF,TGTGCCAGCAGTTTACAAATACACCTCGGGGAGCTGTTTTTT
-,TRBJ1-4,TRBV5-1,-,CASSLAAGPATNEKLFF,TGCGCCAGCAGCTTGGCCGCCGGTCCCGCAACTAATGAAAAACTGTTTTTT
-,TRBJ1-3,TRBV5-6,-,CASSPGGSPGNTIYF,TGTGCCAGCAGCCCTGGCGGCTCCCCTGGAAACACCATATATTTT
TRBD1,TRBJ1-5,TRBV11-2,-,CASSLGDRANQPQHF,TGTGCCAGCAGCTTAGGGGACAGGGCTAATCAGCCCCAGCATTTT
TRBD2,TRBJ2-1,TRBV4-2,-,CASSLRGGEGQSIRDNEQFF,TGTGCCAGCAGCCTAAGGGGCGGGGAGGGCCAAAGTATCAGAGACAATGAGCAGTTCTTC
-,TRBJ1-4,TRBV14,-,CASSRGTAVNEKLFF,TGTGCCAGCAGCCGCGGGACGGCCGTTAATGAAAAACTGTTTTTT
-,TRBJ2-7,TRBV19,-,CASSIAGTAYEQYF,TGTGCCAGTAGTATAGCTGGTACAGCCTACGAGCAGTACTTC
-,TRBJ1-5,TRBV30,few,CAWTQGNQPQHF,TGTGCCTGGACGCAGGGGAACCAGCCCCAGCATTTT
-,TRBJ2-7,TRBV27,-,CASRSLTGSYEQYF,TGTGCCAGCAGGTCTCTGACGGGGTCCTACGAGCAGTACTTC
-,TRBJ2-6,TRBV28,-,CASRYSGANVLTF,TGTGCCAGCAGGTACTCTGGGGCCAACGTCCTGACTTTC
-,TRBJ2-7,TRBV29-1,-,CSVGSNLYEQYF,TGCAGCGTTGGGTCAAACCTATACGAGCAGTACTTC
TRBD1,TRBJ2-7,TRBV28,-,CASSEQGARHEQYF,TGTGCCAGCAGTGAACAGGGGGCGCGGCACGAGCAGTACTTC
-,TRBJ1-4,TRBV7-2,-,CASSEGVATNEKLFF,TGTGCCAGCAGCGAGGGGGTTGCAACTAATGAAAAACTGTTTTTT
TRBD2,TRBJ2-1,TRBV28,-,CASSPLREGINEQFF,TGTGCCAGCAGCCCCCTGCGGGAGGGCATCAATGAGCAGTTCTTC
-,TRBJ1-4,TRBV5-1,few,CASSSGRQLTYEKLFF,TGCGCCAGCAGCTCGGGTAGACAGCTAACGTATGAAAAACTGTTTTTT
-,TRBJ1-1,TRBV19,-,CASSIGRETEAFF,TGTGCCAGTAGTATCGGGAGGGAAACTGAAGCTTTCTTT
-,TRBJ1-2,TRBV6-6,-,CASSYGGISESYTF,TGTGCCAGCAGTTATGGAGGGATCAGCGAAAGCTACACCTTC
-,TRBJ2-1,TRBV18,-,CASSPLVNSNEQFF,TGTGCCAGCTCACCACTAGTTAACTCCAATGAGCAGTTCTTC
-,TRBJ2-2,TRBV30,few,CAWSARYTGELFF,TGTGCCTGGAGTGCCAGGTACACCGGGGAGCTGTTTTTT
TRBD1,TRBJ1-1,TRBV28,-,CASSENRGRGAFF,TGTGCCAGCAGTGAAAACAGGGGAAGGGGAGCTTTCTTT
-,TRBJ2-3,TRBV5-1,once,CASSPAGQYTDTQYF,TGCGCCAGCAGCCCCGCGGGACAGTACACAGATACGCAGTATTTT
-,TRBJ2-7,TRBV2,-,CASRRVARDSEQYF,TGTGCCAGCAGAAGGGTGGCTAGGGACTCCGAGCAGTACTTC